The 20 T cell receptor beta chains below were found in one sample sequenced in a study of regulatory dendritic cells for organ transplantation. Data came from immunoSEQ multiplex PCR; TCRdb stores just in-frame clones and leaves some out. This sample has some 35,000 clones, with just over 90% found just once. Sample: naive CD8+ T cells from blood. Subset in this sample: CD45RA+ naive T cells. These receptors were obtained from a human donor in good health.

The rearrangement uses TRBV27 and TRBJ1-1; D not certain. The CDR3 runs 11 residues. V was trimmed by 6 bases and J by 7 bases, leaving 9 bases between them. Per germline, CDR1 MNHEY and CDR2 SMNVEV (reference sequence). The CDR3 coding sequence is TGTGCCAGCAGCGCGGCAAATGAAGCTTTCTTT. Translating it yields CASSAANEAFF.

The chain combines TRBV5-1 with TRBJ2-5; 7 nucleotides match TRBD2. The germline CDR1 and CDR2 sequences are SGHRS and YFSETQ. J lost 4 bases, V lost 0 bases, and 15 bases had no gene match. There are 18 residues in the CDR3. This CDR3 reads CASSLAGRAGVRRETQYF. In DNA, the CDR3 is TGCGCCAGCAGCTTGGCCGGTCGGGCGGGAGTACGCAGAGAGACCCAGTACTTC.

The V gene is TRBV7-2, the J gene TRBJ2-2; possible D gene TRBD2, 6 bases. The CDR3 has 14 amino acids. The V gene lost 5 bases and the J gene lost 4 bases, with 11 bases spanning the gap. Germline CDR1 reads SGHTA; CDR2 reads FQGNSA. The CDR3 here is CASSRGLTTGELFF. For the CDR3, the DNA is TGTGCCAGCAGCCGGGGACTGACCACCGGGGAGCTGTTTTTT.

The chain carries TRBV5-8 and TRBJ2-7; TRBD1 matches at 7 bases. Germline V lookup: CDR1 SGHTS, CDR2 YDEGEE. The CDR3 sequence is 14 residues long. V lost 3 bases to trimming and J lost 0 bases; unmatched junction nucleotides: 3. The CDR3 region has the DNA TGTGCCAGCAGCTCCGGGACAGTCTCCTACGAGCAGTACTTC. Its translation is CASSSGTVSYEQYF. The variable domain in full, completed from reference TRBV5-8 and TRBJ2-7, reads EAGVTQSPTHLIKTRGQQATLRCSPISGHTSVYWYQQALGLGLQFLLWYDEGEERNRGNFPPRFSGRQFPNYSSELNVNALELEDSALYLCASSSGTVSYEQYFGPGTRLTVT.

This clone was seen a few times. Here the CDR3 reads CASSVGGWTYNSPLHF. The CDR3 region has the DNA TGTGCCAGCAGTGTAGGGGGTTGGACCTATAATTCACCCCTCCACTTT. This chain connects TRBV2 to TRBJ1-6; possible D gene TRBD1, 6 bases. Germline CDR1 is SNHLY and CDR2 is FYNNEI. Trimming left V 4 bases short and J 2 bases short, with 12 bases between. CDR3 length: 16 amino acids.

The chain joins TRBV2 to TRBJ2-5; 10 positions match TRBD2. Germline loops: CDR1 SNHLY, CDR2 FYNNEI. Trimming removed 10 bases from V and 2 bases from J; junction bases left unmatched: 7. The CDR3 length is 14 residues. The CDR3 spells CATQREGRQETQYF. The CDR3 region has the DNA TGTGCCACCCAGCGGGAGGGCCGGCAAGAGACCCAGTACTTC.

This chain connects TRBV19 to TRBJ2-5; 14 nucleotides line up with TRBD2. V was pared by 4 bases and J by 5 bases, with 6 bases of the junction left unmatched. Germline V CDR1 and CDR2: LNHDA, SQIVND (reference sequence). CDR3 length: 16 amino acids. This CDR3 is CASSTGLAGVEETQYF. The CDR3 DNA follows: TGTGCCAGTAGTACGGGACTAGCGGGAGTTGAGGAGACCCAGTACTTC.

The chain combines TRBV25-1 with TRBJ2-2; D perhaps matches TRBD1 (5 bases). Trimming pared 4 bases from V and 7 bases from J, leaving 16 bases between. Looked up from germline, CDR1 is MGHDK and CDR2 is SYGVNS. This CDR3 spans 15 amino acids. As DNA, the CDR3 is TGTGCCAGCAGTGCAGGGTTGGGTACGATCGGGGAGCTGTTTTTT. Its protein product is CASSAGLGTIGELFF.

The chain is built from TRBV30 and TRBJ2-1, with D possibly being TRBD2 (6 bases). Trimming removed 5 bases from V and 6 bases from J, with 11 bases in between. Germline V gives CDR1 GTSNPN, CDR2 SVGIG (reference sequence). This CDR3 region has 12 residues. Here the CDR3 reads CAWGVGGNEQFF. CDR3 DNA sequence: TGTGCCTGGGGGGTCGGGGGCAATGAGCAGTTCTTC.

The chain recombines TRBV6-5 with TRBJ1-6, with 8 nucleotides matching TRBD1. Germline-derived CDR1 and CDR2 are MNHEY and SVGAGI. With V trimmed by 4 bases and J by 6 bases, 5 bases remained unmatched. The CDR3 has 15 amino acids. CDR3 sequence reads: CASSSTGGTNSPLHF. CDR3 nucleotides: TGTGCCAGCAGTTCAACAGGGGGGACTAATTCACCCCTCCACTTT.

The DNA of the CDR3 is TGTGCCAGCAGTCTAGTGTCCTACAATGAGCAGTTCTTC. Encoded protein: CASSLVSYNEQFF. J is TRBJ2-1 and V is TRBV27, with D hard to call. The CDR3 is 13 amino acids. The germline V gene has CDR1 MNHEY and CDR2 SMNVEV (reference sequence). Trimming left V 5 bases short and J 1 base short, with 6 bases between.

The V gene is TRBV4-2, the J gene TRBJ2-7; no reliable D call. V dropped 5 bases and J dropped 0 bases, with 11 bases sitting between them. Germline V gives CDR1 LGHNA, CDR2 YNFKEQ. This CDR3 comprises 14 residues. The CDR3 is CASSRTGSSYEQYF. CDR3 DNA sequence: TGTGCCAGCAGCAGGACGGGCAGCTCCTACGAGCAGTACTTC.

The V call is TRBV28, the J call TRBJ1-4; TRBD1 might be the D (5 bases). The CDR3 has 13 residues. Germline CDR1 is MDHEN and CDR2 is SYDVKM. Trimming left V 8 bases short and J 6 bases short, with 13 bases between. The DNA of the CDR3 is TGTGCCAGCTGGAGTAGGGGAGATGAAAAACTGTTTTTT. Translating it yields CASWSRGDEKLFF.

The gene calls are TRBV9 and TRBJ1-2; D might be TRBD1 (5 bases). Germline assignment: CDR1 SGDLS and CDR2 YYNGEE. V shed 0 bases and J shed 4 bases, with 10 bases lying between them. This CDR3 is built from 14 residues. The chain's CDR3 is CASSVGGSAYGYTF. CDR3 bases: TGTGCCAGCAGCGTAGGGGGGAGCGCCTATGGCTACACCTTC. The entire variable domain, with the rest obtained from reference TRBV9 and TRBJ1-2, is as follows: DSGVTQTPKHLITATGQRVTLRCSPRSGDLSVYWYQQSLDQGLQFLIQYYNGEERAKGNILERFSAQQFPDLHSELNLSSLELGDSALYFCASSVGGSAYGYTFGSGTRLTVV.

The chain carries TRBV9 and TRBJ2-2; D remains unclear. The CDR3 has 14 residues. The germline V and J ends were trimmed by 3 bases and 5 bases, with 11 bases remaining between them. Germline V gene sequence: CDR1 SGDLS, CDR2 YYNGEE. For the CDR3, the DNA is TGTGCCAGCAGCGGGGCCCCAAATACCGGGGAGCTGTTTTTT. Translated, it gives CASSGAPNTGELFF.

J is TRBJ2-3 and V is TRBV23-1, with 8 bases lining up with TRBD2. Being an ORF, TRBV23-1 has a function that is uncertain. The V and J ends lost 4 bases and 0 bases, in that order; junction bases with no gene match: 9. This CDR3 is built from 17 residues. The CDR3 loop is CASSLVLAGQSTDTQYF. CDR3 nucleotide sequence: TGCGCCAGCAGTCTGGTGCTAGCGGGTCAAAGCACAGATACGCAGTATTTT.

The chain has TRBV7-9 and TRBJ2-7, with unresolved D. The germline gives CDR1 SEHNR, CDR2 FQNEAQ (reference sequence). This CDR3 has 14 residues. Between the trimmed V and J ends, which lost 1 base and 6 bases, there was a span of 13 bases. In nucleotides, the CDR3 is TGTGCCAGCAGCTTAGACGCAGGAGTCGGCGAGCAGTACTTC. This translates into CASSLDAGVGEQYF.

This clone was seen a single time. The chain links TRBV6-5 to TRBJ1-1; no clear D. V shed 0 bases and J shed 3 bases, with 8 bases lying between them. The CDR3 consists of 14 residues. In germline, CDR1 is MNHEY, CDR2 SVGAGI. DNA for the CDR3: TGTGCCAGCAGTTACTCAGGGCTAGACACTGAAGCTTTCTTT. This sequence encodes CASSYSGLDTEAFF.

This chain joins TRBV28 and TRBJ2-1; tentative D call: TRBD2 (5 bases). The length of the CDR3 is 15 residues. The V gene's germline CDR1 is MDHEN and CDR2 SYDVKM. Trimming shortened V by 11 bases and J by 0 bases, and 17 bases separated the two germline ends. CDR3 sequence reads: CAASIEGRSYNEQFF. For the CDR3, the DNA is TGTGCCGCGTCTATCGAGGGCCGCTCCTACAATGAGCAGTTCTTC.

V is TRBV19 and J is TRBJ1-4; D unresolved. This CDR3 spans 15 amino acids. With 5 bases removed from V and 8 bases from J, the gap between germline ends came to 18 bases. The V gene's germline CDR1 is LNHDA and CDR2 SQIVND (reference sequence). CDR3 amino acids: CASSPLTAPREKLFF. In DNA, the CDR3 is TGTGCCAGTAGTCCCCTGACCGCACCGAGGGAAAAACTGTTTTTT.